A single sample is the source of the 15 T cell receptor beta chains below, sequenced in a study of radiation and T cells in renal cell carcinoma. TCRdb's copy holds only in-frame clones and misses some; the assay was immunoSEQ multiplex PCR. The sample shows more than 95,000 clones, roughly 80% of them seen only once. As to time point: baseline pretreatment blood. The treatment was: 15 Gy SBRT to primary tumor, nephrectomy 4 weeks later. Sequenced material: blood, taken from a patient whose treatment included radiotherapy and nephrectomy. These receptors originate from an older woman with renal cell carcinoma.

The chain employs TRBV7-8 and TRBJ1-3; weak D call: TRBD1 (5 bases). This CDR3 is 16 amino acids long. The V gene's germline CDR1 is SGHVS and CDR2 FQNEAQ. V lost 1 base to trimming and J lost 0 bases, with 10 bases between them. The CDR3 spells CASSLDRGSSGNTIYF. CDR3 sequence (DNA): TGTGCCAGCAGCTTAGACCGGGGCAGCTCTGGAAACACCATATATTTT.

The chain links TRBV18 to TRBJ2-1; D is uncertain. The germline V and J ends were trimmed by 3 bases and 13 bases, with 4 bases remaining between them. This CDR3 is 9 amino acids long. Germline V gene sequence: CDR1 KGHSH, CDR2 LQKENI. CDR3 coding DNA: TGTGCCAGCTCACCTCTTCAGTTCTTC. Protein sequence: CASSPLQFF. Full variable domain (rest looked up from reference TRBV18 and TRBJ2-1): NAGVMQNPRHLVRRRGQEARLRCSPMKGHSHVYWYRQLPEEGLKFMVYLQKENIIDESGMPKERFSAEFPKEGPSILRIQQVVRGDSAAYFCASSPLQFFGPGTRLTVL.

This clone was counted only a few times. The chain is built from TRBV4-3 and TRBJ1-5; TRBD1 matches at 10 bases. Unmatched junction bases numbered 0, after V lost 3 bases and J lost 1 base. Germline CDR1 and CDR2: LGHNA and YSLEER. This CDR3 is 15 amino acids long. CDR3 residues: CASSQDRGSNQPQHF. CDR3 in DNA: TGCGCCAGCAGCCAGGACAGGGGGAGCAATCAGCCCCAGCATTTT.

This sequence joins TRBV18 and TRBJ2-7, with D maybe TRBD1 (6 bases). The V gene lost 5 bases and the J gene lost 0 bases, with 14 bases spanning the gap. Germline-derived CDR1 and CDR2 are KGHSH and LQKENI. This CDR3 has 15 amino acids. CDR3 bases: TGTGCCAGCTCAACAACAGGGAGAAGCTCCTACGAGCAGTACTTC. This sequence encodes CASSTTGRSSYEQYF.

Here the CDR3 DNA reads TGTGCCAGCAGCGGGGGGACGAACACTGAAGCTTTCTTT. Amino acids: CASSGGTNTEAFF. This sequence joins TRBV6-1 and TRBJ1-1; D is possibly TRBD1 (5 bases). Deletions cut 6 bases from V and 1 base from J, with 9 bases between. Germline V lookup: CDR1 MNHNS, CDR2 SASEGT. The CDR3 covers 13 residues.

The chain has TRBV6-6 and TRBJ1-2; no definite D call. CDR3 length equals 16 residues. The germline V gene has CDR1 MNHNY and CDR2 SVGAGI (reference sequence). V was clipped by 2 bases and J by 8 bases, with 21 bases between them. The CDR3 spells CASSYRAGRANPGYTF. DNA for the CDR3: TGTGCCAGCAGTTACAGGGCAGGTCGGGCCAACCCCGGCTACACCTTC.

V and J are TRBV30 and TRBJ1-2; TRBD1 matches at 7 bases. The CDR3 covers 13 residues. The germline V gene encodes CDR1 GTSNPN and CDR2 SVGIG (reference sequence). The junction had 11 bases not matched to a gene; V was cut back by 5 bases and J by 8 bases. The CDR3 sequence: CAWDVGGSRGYTF. The CDR3 bases are TGTGCCTGGGATGTAGGGGGCAGTAGGGGCTACACCTTC. Complete variable domain (other parts from reference TRBV30 and TRBJ1-2): SQTIHQWPATLVQPVGSPLSLECTVEGTSNPNLYWYRQAAGRGLQLLFYSVGIGQISSEVPQNLSASRPQDRQFILSSKKLLLSDSGFYLCAWDVGGSRGYTFGSGTRLTVV.

A single count supports this clone. V is TRBV6-5 and J is TRBJ2-5, with TRBD1 matching 9 bases. CDR1 and CDR2 (germline): MNHEY, SVGAGI. With 2 bases clipped from V and 5 bases from J, the junction kept 9 bases outside the gene matches. The CDR3 has 16 residues. The CDR3 loop is CASSYQRDRVAETQYF. CDR3 in DNA: TGTGCCAGCAGTTACCAGCGGGACAGGGTGGCGGAGACCCAGTACTTC.

The chain carries TRBV7-9 and TRBJ2-5, with D uncertain. In germline, CDR1 is SEHNR, CDR2 FQNEAQ (reference sequence). CDR3 length: 12 amino acids. Trimming cost V 6 bases and J 5 bases, with 10 bases left between them. CDR3 residues: CASRSVSETQYF. The CDR3, as DNA: TGTGCCAGCAGGTCCGTGTCTGAGACCCAGTACTTC.

The rearrangement uses TRBV21-1 and TRBJ2-3; the DNA was not used to check the table's D call, TRBD2. TRBV21-1 is a pseudogene segment. CDR3 length: 17 residues. The DNA of the CDR3 is TGTGCCAGCAGCAAATCCCTAGCGGGCTCCGTTACAGATACGCAGTATTTT. This translates into CASSKSLAGSVTDTQYF.

The chain joins TRBV15 to TRBJ1-2, with D possibly being TRBD1 (5 bases). CDR1 LNHNV and CDR2 YYDKDF come from the germline V gene (reference sequence). The CDR3 extends over 14 amino acids. The V end was cut by 0 bases, the J end by 2 bases, with 7 bases between. Here the CDR3 reads CATSRDRANYGYTF. The CDR3 DNA follows: TGTGCCACCAGCAGAGACAGGGCGAACTATGGCTACACCTTC.

Points on this clone: One end of the junction is discordant with germline, which a read error may explain. The chain combines TRBV5-4 with TRBJ2-1; a possible D gene is TRBD2 (6 bases). Germline CDR1 SGHNT, CDR2 YYREEE (reference sequence). The CDR3 loop spans 15 amino acids. The CDR3 sequence is CANSLEGLGDNEQFF. For the CDR3, the DNA is TGTGCCAACAGCTTGGAGGGCCTGGGCGACAATGAGCAGTTCTTC. Using reference TRBV5-4 and TRBJ2-1 for the parts outside the CDR3, the full variable domain is ETGVTQSPTHLIKTRGQQVTLRCSSQSGHNTVSWYQQALGQGPQFIFQYYREEENGRGNFPPRFSGLQFPNYSSELNVNALELDDSALYLCANSLEGLGDNEQFFGPGTRLTVL.

This clone came up many times. The chain is built from TRBV6-1 and TRBJ1-3; D not resolved. The germline V gene has CDR1 MNHNS and CDR2 SASEGT. The CDR3 covers 14 residues. V lost 0 bases to trimming and J lost 5 bases, with 8 bases between them. DNA of the CDR3: TGTGCCAGCAGTGAAGCGGGAAACAGAAACACCATATATTTT. Translating gives CASSEAGNRNTIYF.

The V gene is TRBV4-1, the J gene TRBJ1-2; no clear D gene. This CDR3 is 13 amino acids long. The ends were cut back, 1 base at V and 8 bases at J, with 11 bases in the middle. CDR1 and CDR2 (germline): MGHRA, YSYEKL. The DNA of the CDR3 is TGCGCCAGCAGCCAAGTTAAGCCGGACGGCTACACCTTC. Amino acids: CASSQVKPDGYTF.

This clone showed up just once. J is TRBJ1-2 and V is TRBV19; D remains unclear. The germline CDR1 and CDR2 sequences are LNHDA and SQIVND (reference sequence). The CDR3 consists of 12 residues. The V end was cut by 5 bases, the J end by 6 bases, with 10 bases between. CDR3 sequence reads: CASSFKVHGYTF. The CDR3 DNA sequence: TGTGCCAGTAGTTTCAAAGTGCATGGCTACACCTTC. The variable domain in full, with the rest retrieved from reference TRBV19 and TRBJ1-2, is DGGITQSPKYLFRKEGQNVTLSCEQNLNHDAMYWYRQDPGQGLRLIYYSQIVNDFQKGDIAEGYSVSREKKESFPLTVTSAQKNPTAFYLCASSFKVHGYTFGSGTRLTVV.